This TCR beta chain emerged from a study of T cell responses to AZD1222 COVID-19 vaccine. Study-level results: The number of AZD1222 recipients seropositive at baseline was only 5 to 7. Reportedly, nearly half the spike-specific TCRs target unmutated variant regions. Females made up more of the donors, who were largely white British, and clonal diversity may have come out too low.

TCRdb's table, derived via immunoSEQ multiplex PCR, lists solely in-frame clones and lacks some. The sample yields under 100,000 clones, around 92% seen once. This clone was detected only once. Its antigen is not identified. The CDR3 sequence is 11 residues long. Germline loops: CDR1 LGHDT, CDR2 YNNKEL (reference sequence). The germline V and J ends were trimmed by 5 bases and 7 bases, with 8 bases remaining between them. Sequencing was performed on peripheral blood, taken on day 0 of MenACWY control vaccination. The TCR originated in an adult in good health. The rearrangement joins TRBV3-1 (or the pseudogene TRBV3-2) to TRBJ1-1; D may be TRBD1 (6 bases). The CDR3 reads CASSFRGEAFF. The CDR3 bases are TGTGCCAGCAGCTTCAGGGGTGAAGCTTTCTTT.